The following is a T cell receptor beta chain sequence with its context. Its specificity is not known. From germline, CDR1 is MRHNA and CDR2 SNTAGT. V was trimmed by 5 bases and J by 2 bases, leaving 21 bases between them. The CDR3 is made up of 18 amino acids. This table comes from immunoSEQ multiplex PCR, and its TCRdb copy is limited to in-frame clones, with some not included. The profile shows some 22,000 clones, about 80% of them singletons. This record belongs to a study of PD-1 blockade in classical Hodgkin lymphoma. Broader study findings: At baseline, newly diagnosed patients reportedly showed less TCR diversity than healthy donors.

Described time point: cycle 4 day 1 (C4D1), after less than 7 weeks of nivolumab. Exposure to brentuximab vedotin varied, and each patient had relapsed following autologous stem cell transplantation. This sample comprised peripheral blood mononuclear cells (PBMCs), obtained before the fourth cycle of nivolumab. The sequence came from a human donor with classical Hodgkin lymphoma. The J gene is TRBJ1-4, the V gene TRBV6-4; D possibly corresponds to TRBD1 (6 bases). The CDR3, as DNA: TGTGCCAGCAGTCAGGGGCAATCTCGAAAGACTACTAATGAAAAACTGTTTTTT. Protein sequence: CASSQGQSRKTTNEKLFF.